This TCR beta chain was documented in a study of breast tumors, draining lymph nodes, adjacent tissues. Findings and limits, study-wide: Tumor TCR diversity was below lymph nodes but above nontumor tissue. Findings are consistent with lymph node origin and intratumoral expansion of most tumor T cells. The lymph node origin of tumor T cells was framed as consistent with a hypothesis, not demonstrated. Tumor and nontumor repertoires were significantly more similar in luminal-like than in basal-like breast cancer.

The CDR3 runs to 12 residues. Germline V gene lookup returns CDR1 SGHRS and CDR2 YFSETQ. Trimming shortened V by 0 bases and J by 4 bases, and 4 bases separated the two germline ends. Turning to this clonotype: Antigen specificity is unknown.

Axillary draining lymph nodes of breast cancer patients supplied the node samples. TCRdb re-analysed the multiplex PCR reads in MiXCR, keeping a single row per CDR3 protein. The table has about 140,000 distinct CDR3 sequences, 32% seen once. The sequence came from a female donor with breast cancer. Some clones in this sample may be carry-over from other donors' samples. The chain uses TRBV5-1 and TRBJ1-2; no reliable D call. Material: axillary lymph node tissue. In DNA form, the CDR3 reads TGCGCCAGCAGCTTGGAGGCCTATGGCTACACCTTC. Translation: CASSLEAYGYTF. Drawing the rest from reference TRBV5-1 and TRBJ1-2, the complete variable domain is KAGVTQTPRYLIKTRGQQVTLSCSPISGHRSVSWYQQTPGQGLQFLFEYFSETQRNKGNFPGRFSGRQFSNSRSEMNVSTLELGDSALYLCASSLEAYGYTFGSGTRLTVV.